Reported below is one TCR beta chain. The target of this receptor is not known. The record has no base qualities; no much larger clone is one base away. In total, roughly 710 healthy bone marrow donors made up the cohort. Cohort members were all nominally healthy when sampled, although unrecorded immune exposures were likely present. The donor tested CMV seropositive, placing the donor among the 250 to 350 seropositive members of the cohort. Every donor gave a peripheral blood sample, and the peripheral blood mononuclear cells from that sample were used for TCR beta sequencing. The Qiagen DNeasy Blood Extraction Kit was used to extract genomic DNA from the blood cell samples. These data originate in a study of cytomegalovirus exposure and HLA in healthy donors (dated by TCRdb to the late 2010s). Study-wide context: In an earlier analysis of 587 of the donors, around 300 Gb of sequence data and 117 million unique TCR beta sequences from 150 million to 200 million T cells were reported. In addition to the first cohort of roughly 700 subjects, a separate validation cohort of under 150 different subjects was used. Of the 398 genotyped donors, 81% were placed in the genetic ancestry cluster associated with self-reported Caucasian donors. Among about 400 genotyped donors of the cohort, an average of approximately 240,000 unique TCR beta nucleotide sequences was sequenced per donor, of which 15% to 20% were non-productive. Typing coverage differed by locus: A, B, C, DRB1 and DQB1 were typed in roughly 620-630 donors, DQA1 in roughly 500, DPA1 in some 610, and DPB1 in around 490. To decide whether each TCR beta V gene segment behaved as functional or pseudogenic, an earlier analysis of approximately 590 of the donors relied on high-throughput TCR beta sequencing. A later analysis re-examined previously published TCR beta repertoires from roughly 720 donors and added high-resolution HLA genotyping to investigate patterns of TCR occurrence. The T cell repertoires of under 700 subjects were profiled by immunosequencing and related to cytomegalovirus serostatus. High-throughput TCR immunosequencing, statistical association of individual TCRs with disease status, and machine learning were combined to predict cytomegalovirus infection status. The study was designed to test whether signatures of past pathogen exposure could be identified by cataloging public T cell receptors. A later genetic analysis took genome-wide SNP genotypes for about 65% of the roughly 670 donors and used that subset as a discovery cohort. All discovery cohort repertoires had been generated using a single sequencing platform. Alongside the repertoire data, information on donor age, sex, ethnicity and CMV serostatus was compiled. Class I and class II HLA loci were covered by the typing at four-digit resolution. Approximately 300 gigabases of sequencing data and tens of millions of unique TCR sequences were included in an early release covering several hundred HLA-typed donors. Roughly 5 DR-DQ haplotypes were handled as single units for association and clustering, since linkage in the cohort was strong. Rather than drawing on any new phenotypic data, the later analysis identified candidate immune exposures from TCR beta sequences and the way those sequences occurred across donors. General conclusions and limits of the study: Sequencing depth was assumed to be roughly uniform across donors in the presence/absence analyses, though that assumption may not hold. Most TCR sequences were observed very rarely across donors, whereas some public TCRs were present in many individuals. The study gave a list of 150 to 200 TCR beta chains associated with cytomegalovirus. According to a later analysis, TCR association rates differed among HLA loci, with DRB1 alleles showing the most associated TCRs and HLA-C alleles showing the fewest. An association between a missense DCLRE1C variant and V-gene and J-gene trimming of TCR beta chains was found in a later genetic analysis and replicated in an independent cohort. The classifier was reported to diagnose cytomegalovirus status with high specificity and sensitivity in both the original and validation cohorts. Compared with the approximately 670-donor mean, donors in an Asian-associated ancestry cluster had fewer N-insertions in productive TCRs, according to a later genetic analysis. Correlated functional status among segregating V segments might reflect linkage disequilibrium, but an unknown experimental factor could not be ruled out. When HLA alleles, especially DR and DQ, strongly co-occurred, attributing TCR associations to individual alleles was difficult. In a later analysis, HLA-associated TCR beta chains showed more clonal expansion and lower generation probabilities than non-associated chains that were equally common. Because counts were too low, some 17 rarely observed V segments, including chromosome 9 orphons, were excluded from the earlier analysis of fewer than 650 of the donors. At a false discovery rate of 0.05, a later analysis linked some 17,000 TCR beta sequences to specific HLA alleles. A cluster of highly shared sequence variants was judged likely to be a technical artifact of the sequencing pipeline. In an earlier analysis of a few hundred of the donors, most TCR beta V segments were observed in productive rearrangements about 87% or about 30% of the time, broadly matching IMGT annotations. The authors suggested that the approach could potentially be extended to other disease states and immunological phenotypes. Because some donors lacked HLA typing at each locus, the association tests relied only on the typed subset. A further reported finding was that TCR beta sequences accurately predicted the HLA-A and HLA-B alleles for most subjects in the first cohort. In a later analysis, most CMV-associated TCR beta chains were found to appear HLA-restricted, with HLA associations seemingly driven largely by CMV exposure. For the cohort, immune exposure information was limited to CMV serostatus. In vitro tests confirmed that a few of the cytomegalovirus-associated TCR beta chains recognize cytomegalovirus antigens. In this cohort, only TCR beta chains were sequenced, and detectable features were limited by the absence of alpha or paired-chain data. Several of the top co-occurrence clusters appeared to be linked to parvovirus B19, influenza, CMV and Epstein-Barr virus, according to a later analysis. Some IMGT-functional V segments, including TRBV6-2 and TRBV6-3, could not be distinguished by the 87-base-pair reads and were therefore excluded.

As encoded in the germline V gene, CDR1 is SGDLS while CDR2 is YYNGEE. The CDR3 covers 15 residues, taking in both the cysteine and the phenylalanine. Only the CDR3 DNA stays, 45 bases, in frame from base 1. Germline trimming amounts to 4 bases on V and 4 bases on J, with 10 as the count of junction bases outside the gene matches. Library preparation employed the immunoSEQ multiplex PCR assay. For the multiplex PCR, a mixture combining 60 forward primers for TCR Vbeta segments and 13 reverse primers for TCR Jbeta segments was used. Amplification of the CDR3 region of rearranged TCR beta genes was performed with a multiplex PCR assay on genomic DNA. The amplified TCR beta libraries were sequenced on the Illumina HiSeq System as 87-base-pair reads. The authors' pipeline ran thus. A later analysis tallied some 79 million unique TCR beta chains across the approximately 670 repertoires, and some 10 million of those chains were shared by two or more donors. A nearest-neighbor algorithm error-corrected the raw reads and collapsed the reads into unique sequences, merging closely related sequences to remove PCR and sequencing errors. Alignment of CDR3 sequences to IMGT reference sequences was used to assign V, D and J gene segments. For a sequence to be retained, at least a six-nucleotide match to both a V gene segment and a J gene segment was required. A rearrangement counted as productive if the CDR3 had no stop codons and remained in frame with V and J, and every other rearrangement counted as non-productive. CDR3 was defined by IMGT convention, running from the second conserved V-encoded cysteine to the conserved J-encoded phenylalanine. Sequences without an unambiguous match to a single V gene segment were excluded from the earlier analysis of 500 to 700 of the donors. In an earlier analysis of a few hundred of the donors, a V segment was called functional when productive rearrangements were above 56.7%, and segregating when the standard deviation between donors exceeded 5%. A statistical classification framework was built for diagnosing cytomegalovirus status from the catalog of TCR beta chain sequences. V and J gene assignment, in a later analysis, came from comparing TCR nucleotide sequences with IMGT/GENE-DB human TR gene sequences. In a later analysis, CDR3 sequences and most-parsimonious VDJ recombination scenarios were assigned using the TCRdist pipeline. A later analysis defined each TCR beta chain by its CDR3 amino acid sequence plus V-gene family, and excluded reads lacking a unique V-gene family. A later analysis removed 600 or so highly shared, low-generation-probability nucleotide sequences to deal with suspected cross-contamination and a sequencing artifact. In a later analysis, a clonal expansion index for each public chain was calculated from normalized within-repertoire ranks of inferred template counts. Generation probabilities in a later analysis came from a VDJ recombination model fitted to out-of-frame rearrangements, and those results were checked against IGoR. In a later analysis, hypergeometric tests were used to score TCR-TCR, TCR-HLA and TCR-CMV co-occurrence, with a repertoire-size bias correction applied to TCR pairs. False discovery rates were estimated in a later analysis by permuting HLA or CMV assignments 20 times. In a later analysis, co-occurring TCRs were grouped with DBSCAN, and TCRdist sequence similarity was added when clustering was performed within HLA-allele-positive subsets. For co-occurrence clustering, repertoires with fewer than 30,000 or more than 120,000 public chains were excluded, along with four or five repertoires with anomalous nucleotide sharing. TCRdb re-hosts the immuneACCESS table, in-frame sequences only. Its copies lack some clones; in the studies checked, an unresolved V gene accounts for under half of them, and the cause for the rest is not known. V and J calls and clone size are given by that table; D and trimming were obtained from the DNA. The sample table shows about 180,000 clones, and about four fifths are seen once. The ten most abundant clones make up 4.8% of the sample.

Sample: PBMCs. Here the chain combines TRBV9 and TRBJ1-1, with 7 junctional bases fitting TRBD1. The receptor was derived from a girl aged 10 to 17 in good health and CMV-seropositive. The CDR3 amino acid sequence is: CASSKTGVLVTEAFF. The DNA is as follows: TGTGCCAGCAGCAAAACAGGGGTTTTGGTCACTGAAGCTTTCTTT.